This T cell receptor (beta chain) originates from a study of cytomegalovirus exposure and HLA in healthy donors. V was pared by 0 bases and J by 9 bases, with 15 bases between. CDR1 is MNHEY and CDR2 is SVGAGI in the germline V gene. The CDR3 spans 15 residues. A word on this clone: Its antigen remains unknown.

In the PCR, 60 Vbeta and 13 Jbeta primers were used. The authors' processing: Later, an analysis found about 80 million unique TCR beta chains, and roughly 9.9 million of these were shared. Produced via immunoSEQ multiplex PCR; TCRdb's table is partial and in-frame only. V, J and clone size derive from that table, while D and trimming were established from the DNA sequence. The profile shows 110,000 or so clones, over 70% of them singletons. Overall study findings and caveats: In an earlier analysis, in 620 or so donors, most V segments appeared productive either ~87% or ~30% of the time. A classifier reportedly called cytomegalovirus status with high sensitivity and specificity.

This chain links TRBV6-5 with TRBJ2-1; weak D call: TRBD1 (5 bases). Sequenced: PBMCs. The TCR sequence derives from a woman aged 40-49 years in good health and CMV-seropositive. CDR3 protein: CASSYSRTVGREQFF. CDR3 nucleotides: TGTGCCAGCAGTTACTCCCGCACCGTGGGGCGTGAGCAGTTCTTC.